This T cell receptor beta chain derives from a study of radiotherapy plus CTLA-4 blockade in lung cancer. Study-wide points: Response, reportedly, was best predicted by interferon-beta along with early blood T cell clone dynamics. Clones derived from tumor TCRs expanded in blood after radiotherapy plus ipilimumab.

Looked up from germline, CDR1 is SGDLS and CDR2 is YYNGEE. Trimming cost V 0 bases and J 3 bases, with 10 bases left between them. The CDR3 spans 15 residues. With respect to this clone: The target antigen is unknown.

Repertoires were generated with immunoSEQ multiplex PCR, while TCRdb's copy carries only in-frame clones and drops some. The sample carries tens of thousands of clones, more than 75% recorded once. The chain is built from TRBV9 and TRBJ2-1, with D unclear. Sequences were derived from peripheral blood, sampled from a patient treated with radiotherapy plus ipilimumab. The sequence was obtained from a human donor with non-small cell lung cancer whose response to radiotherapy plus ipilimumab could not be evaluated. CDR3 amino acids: CASSVGPLDYNEQFF. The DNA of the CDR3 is TGTGCCAGCAGCGTAGGGCCCCTAGACTACAATGAGCAGTTCTTC.